This entry is about one TCR beta chain. The antigen it binds to is not known. The record has no base qualities; no much larger clone is one base away. Other DNA sequences of this sample code for an identical CDR3. The data were obtained in a study of graft-versus-host responses after intestinal transplantation (dated by TCRdb to about 2021). Regarding the complete study: Multivisceral, liver-intestinal, or isolated intestinal transplants were received by the recipients. To identify alloreactive clones, pre-transplant mixed lymphocyte reaction products were sequenced and then compared with unstimulated pre-transplant donor and recipient T cells. All recipients received anti-thymocyte globulin induction followed by maintenance tacrolimus and steroids for around three years. Rather than being sequenced by the commercial service, samples from a few later patients were sequenced in-house on an Illumina MiSeq and processed with MiXCR. The cohort enrolled 20 to 30 intestinal transplant recipients, one of whom was a retransplant, and 3 patients without pretransplant specimens were excluded. A peak of at least 4% donor T cells among recipient peripheral blood mononuclear cells was the definition used for donor T cell macrochimerism. Graft-versus-host and host-versus-graft alloreactive T cell clones were tracked in the graft, circulation and bone marrow after intestinal transplantation using bulk TCR-beta CDR3 sequencing. The paper as a whole reports these results and caveats: Early after transplant, peak levels of circulating GvH clones were found to be associated with declines in HvG clones. The conclusions were limited by the relatively low number and heterogeneity of the intestinal transplant patients. High GvH to HvG T cell clonal ratios were observed in the allografts of patients with donor T cell macrochimerism. GvH clones were detected in recipient bone marrow, and some of these GvH clones were observed earlier in ileal mucosa or blood, consistent with an intestinal mucosal origin.

The time point label of this sample denotes: cells obtained before transplantation from donor or recipient. CD3+CD4+ and CD3+CD8+ populations were FACS-sorted from unstimulated pre-transplant donor and recipient cells taken from spleen or lymph nodes. The library was built by means of the immunoSEQ multiplex PCR assay. For most patients, genomic DNA was isolated using the Qiagen DNeasy Blood and Tissue Kit and was shipped frozen to Adaptive Biotechnologies for TCR sequencing. High-throughput TCR-beta CDR3 sequencing of genomic DNA from most patients was performed by Adaptive Biotechnologies. As for how the authors treated the data: TCR sequencing data for around 20 patients were retrieved from Adaptive's ImmunoSEQ software; three other patients were processed with MiXCR and VDJtools. CD4 versus CD8 sorting errors were corrected by removing sequences found in both subsets at a frequency ratio below 5:1. CDR3 nucleotide sequences shared by donor and recipient were removed because the origin of these sequences could not be assigned. Alloreactive clones required at least 2-fold expansion over unstimulated cells and minimum CFSE-low frequency of 0.002% (template counts) or 0.001% (read counts). Clones detected in sequenced pre-transplant spleen, lymph node, or MLR CFSE-low populations of the donor or recipient were defined as mappable. Cumulative frequency of alloreactive clones was calculated as a percentage of all sequences weighted by copy number. Held by TCRdb, this immuneACCESS table contains in-frame sequences only and omits some clones. Under half of the omission traces to an unresolved V gene where checked; the cause of the rest is unknown. V, J and clone size were drawn from that table, and D and trimming were deduced from the DNA. For this sample there are about 120,000 clones; roughly nine tenths appear just once. The top ten constitute approximately 0.18% of the sample.

CDR1 and CDR2 are drawn from the germline V gene: SGHRS, YFSETQ. CDR3 length: 15 amino acids, cysteine to phenylalanine. CDR3 DNA is the only sequence kept; it has 45 bases, read in frame from the first base. Trimming leaves V shorter by 0 bases and J shorter by 3 bases, with the junction holding 1 base beyond the gene matches. The source material was unstimulated CD4+ T cells sorted from spleen or lymph node cells, sampled before intestinal transplant. The origin of this receptor is a human donor who received an intestinal transplant. The V gene is TRBV5-1 and the J gene is TRBJ1-5; 9 central nucleotides agree with TRBD1. CDR3 reads: CASSLGDRANQPQHF. The bases read TGCGCCAGCAGCTTGGGGGACAGGGCCAATCAGCCCCAGCATTTT.